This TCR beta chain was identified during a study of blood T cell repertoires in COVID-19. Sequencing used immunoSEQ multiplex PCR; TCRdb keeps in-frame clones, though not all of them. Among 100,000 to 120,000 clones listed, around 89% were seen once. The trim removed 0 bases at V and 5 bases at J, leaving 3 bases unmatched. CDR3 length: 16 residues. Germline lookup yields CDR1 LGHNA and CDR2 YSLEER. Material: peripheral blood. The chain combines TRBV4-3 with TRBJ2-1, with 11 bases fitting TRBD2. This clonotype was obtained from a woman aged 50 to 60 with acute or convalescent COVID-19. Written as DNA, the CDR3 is TGCGCCAGCAGCCAAGATGGTAGCGGGAGGGACAATGAGCAGTTCTTC. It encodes CASSQDGSGRDNEQFF.